This T cell receptor (beta chain) was identified during a study of read filtering for tumor transcriptome and immune sequencing. Whole-study results and caveats: Without single-read clonotypes, shared clonotype proportions correlated more between IR-seq and RNA-seq. Compared with RNA-seq, IR-seq gave much higher clonotype depth and reliability. This fraction held mixed bone marrow immune cells after CD138-negative sorting.

This clonotype was detected many times. The antigen is unknown. The library was built from 400 ng RNA with molecular barcoded adaptors for alpha/delta and beta/gamma chains. TCRdb reprocessed the reads with MiXCR, giving one entry per CDR3 protein. This table holds around 14,000 distinct CDR3 sequences, around 21% found once. V shed 5 bases, J shed 1 base, and the junction held 8 bases outside the gene matches. The CDR3 runs 16 residues. Germline V gene lookup returns CDR1 SGHTA and CDR2 FQGNSA. This receptor was taken from a donor aged 40 or over with multiple myeloma. The chain carries TRBV7-2 and TRBJ2-3; 8 bases match TRBD2. Sequenced: a population of CD138-negative cells sorted from bone marrow. CDR3 in amino acids: CASSAVAGWGTDTQYF. In DNA form, the CDR3 reads TGTGCCAGCAGCGCTGTAGCGGGGTGGGGCACAGATACGCAGTATTTT.